The table lists the clone carrying this TCR beta chain with a few counts. Its antigen is undetermined. The germline gives CDR1 SGHRS, CDR2 YFSETQ. The CDR3 totals 16 residues. V lost 0 bases to trimming and J lost 2 bases, with 12 bases between them. These data belong to a study of T-cell memory formation after mild COVID-19. Whole-study context: Largely donor-specific TCR clusters were found.

5'RACE with constant-segment primers built TCRalpha and TCRbeta cDNA libraries with UMIs. TCRdb reprocessed the 5' RACE reads via MiXCR and lists one record per CDR3 protein. The sample holds around 90,000 distinct CDR3 sequences, less than 15% seen once. Findings and limits, study-wide: CD4+ contracting clones were found mainly in CM and EM, and CD8+ ones in EMRA.

The gene calls are TRBV5-1 and TRBJ2-1; D uncertain. The sequence came from a man younger than 30 who had mild COVID-19 (a few samples of this study predate the infection). Cell type and time point are not known. The sample was PBMCs or a T cell subset sorted from them (not recorded which). CDR3 in amino acids: CASSLGRFIPYNEQFF. CDR3 sequence (DNA): TGCGCCAGCAGCTTGGGTCGGTTTATCCCCTACAATGAGCAGTTCTTC.